This is a list of T cell receptor beta chains from one sample in a study of blood T cells in healthy people across ages. TCRdb reprocessed the 5' RACE reads with MiXCR, giving one entry per CDR3 protein. Of 1.6 million or so distinct CDR3 sequences in the sample, about 31% were seen once. Sequenced sample: blood. Source of these receptors: a woman aged 30 to 39 in good health. CDR3s include the opening cysteine and the closing phenylalanine or tryptophan. D genes are given only for firm matches. Clone size, where shown, is once, few, many, or a class for clones that have expanded.

D: TRBD2
J: TRBJ2-3
size: many
V: TRBV10-3
DNA: TGTGCCATCAGTGAATCTAGCGGGGGGGTAACAGATACGCAGTATTTT
CDR3: CAISESSGGVTDTQYF

D: NA
J: TRBJ1-1
size: NA
V: TRBV27
DNA: TGTGCCAGCAGTTTTTGGGCTGGCAGCGGAGCTTTCTTT
CDR3: CASSFWAGSGAFF

D: NA
J: TRBJ2-1
size: NA
V: TRBV6-1
DNA: TGTGCCACCTATAGCTCCTACAATGAGCAGTTCTTC
CDR3: CATYSSYNEQFF

D: NA
J: TRBJ2-2
size: NA
V: TRBV7-3
DNA: TGTGCCAGCAGCTTAACCGCCGGGACCCGGGGCACCGGGGAGCTGTTTTTT
CDR3: CASSLTAGTRGTGELFF

D: TRBD2
J: TRBJ2-1
size: few
V: TRBV5-6
DNA: TGTGCCAGCAGCTTGTCTCCTAGCGGGGGAATCCTCCAGTTCTTC
CDR3: CASSLSPSGGILQFF

D: TRBD2
J: TRBJ2-7
size: many
V: TRBV10-3
DNA: TGTGCCTCAAGGACTAGCGCCGGTTACGAGCAGTACTTC
CDR3: CASRTSAGYEQYF

D: TRBD2
J: TRBJ2-5
size: few
V: TRBV9
DNA: TGTGCCAGCAGCGGGGGGTTTATAGCGGGAGGTGCAGAGACCCAGTACTTC
CDR3: CASSGGFIAGGAETQYF

D: TRBD1
J: TRBJ2-5
size: many
V: TRBV29-1
DNA: TGCAGCGTTGACGGAGACAGGGCGTGGGAGACCCAGTACTTC
CDR3: CSVDGDRAWETQYF

D: NA
J: TRBJ2-3
size: NA
V: TRBV9
DNA: TGTGCCAGCAGCATCCGGGACCACAGCACAGATGCGCAGTATTTT
CDR3: CASSIRDHSTDAQYF

D: TRBD1
J: TRBJ1-2
size: NA
V: TRBV9
DNA: TGTGCCAGCAGCAGACAGGGCCACTATGGCTACACCTTC
CDR3: CASSRQGHYGYTF

D: NA
J: TRBJ2-7
size: NA
V: TRBV4-1
DNA: TGCGCCAGCAGCCAAGGGGTTCCTAGGGGCTACGAGCAGTACTTC
CDR3: CASSQGVPRGYEQYF

D: NA
J: TRBJ2-4
size: few
V: TRBV20-1
DNA: TGCAGTGCTAGACAGCCGGGGGGCTGGGCCGACCGAGTTCAGTACTTC
CDR3: CSARQPGGWADRVQYF

D: TRBD2
J: TRBJ2-1
size: NA
V: TRBV4-1
DNA: TGCGCCAGCAGCTATATAACTAGCGGGAGTACTGAGCAGTTCTTC
CDR3: CASSYITSGSTEQFF

D: NA
J: TRBJ1-2
size: NA
V: TRBV6-5
DNA: TGCGCCAGCAGGCCGGGGCCGGCGGGAGGCTACACCTTC
CDR3: CASRPGPAGGYTF

D: NA
J: TRBJ2-5
size: few
V: TRBV28
DNA: TGTGCCAGCAGTTTGATCCGGTCCCGAGAGACCCAGTACTTC
CDR3: CASSLIRSRETQYF

D: TRBD2
J: TRBJ2-7
size: NA
V: TRBV4-1
DNA: TGCGCCAGCGGCGTGGCGGGACTAACCTACTACGAGCAGTACTTC
CDR3: CASGVAGLTYYEQYF

D: NA
J: TRBJ1-1
size: few
V: TRBV25-1
DNA: TGTGCCAGCAGTGAATCCGGGGGGCTCACTGAAGCTTTCTTT
CDR3: CASSESGGLTEAFF

D: NA
J: TRBJ2-5
size: few
V: TRBV5-1
DNA: TGCGCCAGCAGCTTGGTCTCTCGCGGTGGAGAGACCCAGTACTTC
CDR3: CASSLVSRGGETQYF

D: NA
J: TRBJ1-1
size: NA
V: TRBV4-1
DNA: TGCGCCAGCAGCCACATCGGACAGCTAACTAACACTGAAGCTTTCTTT
CDR3: CASSHIGQLTNTEAFF

D: TRBD2
J: TRBJ2-7
size: few
V: TRBV20-1
DNA: TGCAGCACAGCCGGGACTACCCATTACGAGCAGTACTTC
CDR3: CSTAGTTHYEQYF

D: TRBD2
J: TRBJ2-1
size: NA
V: TRBV3-1
DNA: TGTGCCAGCAGCCAAACCGCCCTAGCGGGCTGGGACAATGAGCAGTTCTTC
CDR3: CASSQTALAGWDNEQFF

D: NA
J: TRBJ2-3
size: NA
V: TRBV3-1
DNA: TGTGCCAGCAGCCTATCCCGGGCTAAGACAGATACGCAGTATTTT
CDR3: CASSLSRAKTDTQYF

D: TRBD2
J: TRBJ2-7
size: few
V: TRBV10-2
DNA: TGCGCCAGCAGTGATATGCTAGCGGGAGGCTACGAGCAGTACTTC
CDR3: CASSDMLAGGYEQYF

D: NA
J: TRBJ2-5
size: NA
V: TRBV20-1
DNA: TGCAGTGCTTTAGTAGTGTTAGAACATCAAGAGACCCAGTACTTC
CDR3: CSALVVLEHQETQYF

D: NA
J: TRBJ2-3
size: NA
V: TRBV20-1
DNA: TGCAGTGGGCAAATAGAAAATACGCAGTATTTT
CDR3: CSGQIENTQYF

D: NA
J: TRBJ2-7
size: NA
V: TRBV20-1
DNA: TGCAGTGCTAGCCAACAGGACTACGAGCAGTACTTC
CDR3: CSASQQDYEQYF

D: NA
J: TRBJ2-7
size: NA
V: TRBV20-1
DNA: TGCAGTGCTAGCCATACATCTTCCTACGAGCAGTACTTC
CDR3: CSASHTSSYEQYF

D: TRBD2
J: TRBJ2-1
size: few
V: TRBV7-9
DNA: TGTGCCAGCAGCTCCTCCCGACTAGCGGTATACAATGAGCAGTTCTTC
CDR3: CASSSSRLAVYNEQFF

D: TRBD1
J: TRBJ1-4
size: few
V: TRBV29-1
DNA: TGCAGCGTCCTCGGACAGGGTGAGAAACTGTTTTTT
CDR3: CSVLGQGEKLFF

D: NA
J: TRBJ2-3
size: NA
V: TRBV7-9
DNA: TGTGCCAGCAGCTCGCGGTCCTTTAGCACAGATACGCAGTATTTT
CDR3: CASSSRSFSTDTQYF

D: NA
J: TRBJ1-1
size: NA
V: TRBV7-2
DNA: TGTGCCAGCAGCTTGGAGGGGGGCCGTACTGAAGCTTTCTTT
CDR3: CASSLEGGRTEAFF

D: NA
J: TRBJ2-1
size: NA
V: TRBV28
DNA: TGTGCCAGCAGTCGGGCGGGGCACAATGAGCAGTTCTTC
CDR3: CASSRAGHNEQFF

D: NA
J: TRBJ1-4
size: NA
V: TRBV4-3
DNA: TGCGCCAGCAGCCAAGATCGGCACTTCTTGAAACTGTTTTTT
CDR3: CASSQDRHFLKLFF

D: NA
J: TRBJ1-4
size: NA
V: TRBV5-1
DNA: TGCGCCAGCAGCTTGACGGTACCTAACGAAAAACTGTTTTTT
CDR3: CASSLTVPNEKLFF

D: TRBD1
J: TRBJ2-5
size: few
V: TRBV3-1
DNA: TGTGCCAGCAGCCAAGTTCGGGTAGGGGGCTCCGCCCAGTACTTC
CDR3: CASSQVRVGGSAQYF

D: TRBD2
J: TRBJ2-5
size: few
V: TRBV4-2
DNA: TGTGCCAGCAGCCAAACTAGCGCGTACCAAGAGACCCAGTACTTC
CDR3: CASSQTSAYQETQYF

D: NA
J: TRBJ1-1
size: NA
V: TRBV6-6
DNA: TGTGCCAGCAGTTACGGGGTAGGGGTGAACACTGAAGCTTTCTTT
CDR3: CASSYGVGVNTEAFF

D: TRBD2
J: TRBJ2-7
size: NA
V: TRBV20-1
DNA: TGCAGTCCCAAAGCGGGAGGGCCACACGAGCAGTACTTC
CDR3: CSPKAGGPHEQYF

D: NA
J: TRBJ1-1
size: NA
V: TRBV18
DNA: TGTGCCAGCTCACCAGGGGGGTGGACTGAAGCTTTCTTT
CDR3: CASSPGGWTEAFF

D: NA
J: TRBJ2-3
size: few
V: TRBV3-1
DNA: TGTGCCAGCAGCCAACGGATCGGGGGCCAGAGAGATACGCAGTATTTT
CDR3: CASSQRIGGQRDTQYF

D: NA
J: TRBJ2-3
size: NA
V: TRBV4-1
DNA: TGCGCCAGCAGCCAAGATCCGCGGAGCACAGATACGCAGTATTTT
CDR3: CASSQDPRSTDTQYF

D: NA
J: TRBJ1-4
size: many
V: TRBV20-1
DNA: TGCAGTGCTAGAGGTCGGCTTAATGAAAAACTGTTTTTT
CDR3: CSARGRLNEKLFF

D: TRBD1
J: TRBJ2-6
size: NA
V: TRBV9
DNA: TGTGCCAGCAGCGTACTGACAGGGGTTTCTGGGGCCAACGTCCTGACTTTC
CDR3: CASSVLTGVSGANVLTF

D: TRBD1
J: TRBJ2-5
size: many
V: TRBV9
DNA: TGTGCCAGCAGCGTAGAGGGGACAGGCCAAGAGACCCAGTACTTC
CDR3: CASSVEGTGQETQYF

D: TRBD1
J: TRBJ2-7
size: NA
V: TRBV20-1
DNA: TGCAGTGCCCCCCAGGGACAGGGGGCCTACGAGCAGTACTTC
CDR3: CSAPQGQGAYEQYF

D: TRBD1
J: TRBJ2-4
size: NA
V: TRBV20-1
DNA: TGCAGTGCTAACGACCGGTCAGGGGGCTGGGACATTCAGTACTTC
CDR3: CSANDRSGGWDIQYF

D: NA
J: TRBJ2-7
size: few
V: TRBV6-5
DNA: TGTGCCAGCAGTGCAGGGTGGGGCGAGCAGTACTTC
CDR3: CASSAGWGEQYF

D: TRBD2
J: TRBJ2-1
size: NA
V: TRBV4-1
DNA: TGCGCCAGCAGCCCCCAAGCAGGACTAGCGTATGAGCAGTTCTTC
CDR3: CASSPQAGLAYEQFF

D: NA
J: TRBJ2-5
size: NA
V: TRBV5-1
DNA: TGCGCCAGCAGCTTTGGGGGGGCGGCATACCAAGAGACCCAGTACTTC
CDR3: CASSFGGAAYQETQYF

D: NA
J: TRBJ2-7
size: NA
V: TRBV27
DNA: TGTACCAGCAGTTTAGGGCTAGATCCCTACGAGCAGTACTTC
CDR3: CTSSLGLDPYEQYF

D: NA
J: TRBJ1-6
size: few
V: TRBV6-6
DNA: TGTGCCAGCAGTTACACTGGGGGAAGCAATTCACCCCTCCACTTT
CDR3: CASSYTGGSNSPLHF

D: NA
J: TRBJ2-5
size: NA
V: TRBV27
DNA: TGTGCCAGCAGTTTATACGGGAAAGAGAGAGAGACCCAGTACTTC
CDR3: CASSLYGKERETQYF

D: NA
J: TRBJ2-3
size: NA
V: TRBV11-1
DNA: TGTGCCACCAGTATAGGAGGCACAGATACGCAGTATTTT
CDR3: CATSIGGTDTQYF

D: NA
J: TRBJ2-5
size: NA
V: TRBV20-1
DNA: TGCAGTGCTAGGGTGAAGACCCAGTACTTC
CDR3: CSARVKTQYF

D: NA
J: TRBJ2-7
size: NA
V: TRBV5-1
DNA: TGCGCCAGCAGCTTGAGATCGGGGGACAGCCCCCGGTACTTC
CDR3: CASSLRSGDSPRYF

D: NA
J: TRBJ2-7
size: few
V: TRBV5-4
DNA: TGTGCCAGCAGCTTGGTGAGGGGTGACGAGCAGTACTTC
CDR3: CASSLVRGDEQYF

D: TRBD2
J: TRBJ2-1
size: once
V: TRBV3-1
DNA: TGTGCCAGCAGCCAAGATCTAGCGGAGGGGCGCGAGCAGTTCTTC
CDR3: CASSQDLAEGREQFF

D: NA
J: TRBJ1-6
size: few
V: TRBV4-1
DNA: TGCGCCAGCAGCCAAGCAGCGATACCCGATTCACCCCTCCACTTT
CDR3: CASSQAAIPDSPLHF

D: TRBD1
J: TRBJ2-2
size: few
V: TRBV4-1
DNA: TGCGCCAGCAGCCAAGAAGGGGGCTTAACCGGGGAGCTGTTTTTT
CDR3: CASSQEGGLTGELFF